This is a list of T cell receptor beta chains from one sample in a study of post-analysis software for immune sequencing data. TCRdb reprocessed the PCR reads via MiXCR and lists one record per CDR3 protein. The sample consists of about 180,000 distinct CDR3 sequences, about 30% of them appearing once. The specimen sequenced was blood. These receptor sequences come from a girl aged 10-17 years with multiple sclerosis. Both conserved end residues are part of each CDR3. D genes are given only for firm matches. Clone size is given for some rows only: seen once, a few or many times, or a class if the clone is expanded.

D,J,V,size,CDR3,DNA
.,TRBJ2-4,TRBV28,.,CASSLWWGQGLAKNIQYF,TGTGCCAGCAGTTTATGGTGGGGGCAGGGGCTAGCCAAAAACATTCAGTACTTC
.,TRBJ1-1,TRBV29-1,few,CSVIVGTYTEAFF,TGCAGCGTAATTGTAGGGACATACACTGAAGCTTTCTTT
TRBD2,TRBJ2-1,TRBV2,.,CASSVSLGTSLGHEQFF,TGTGCCAGCAGTGTTAGTTTAGGGACTAGCCTTGGGCATGAGCAGTTCTTC
.,TRBJ1-1,TRBV20-1,many,CSAPGPGLLGAFF,TGCAGTGCTCCGGGTCCCGGGCTGTTGGGGGCTTTCTTT
TRBD2,TRBJ2-7,TRBV10-2,many,CATERGALSPYEQYF,TGCGCCACAGAGCGGGGGGCCCTCTCTCCTTACGAGCAGTACTTC
TRBD2,TRBJ2-1,TRBV12-3/TRBV12-4,few,CAGSLSTSGIYNEQFF,TGCGCCGGCAGTTTAAGTACTAGCGGGATTTACAATGAGCAGTTCTTC
TRBD1,TRBJ1-2,TRBV12-3/TRBV12-4,.,CASSSQGGLYGYTF,TGTGCCAGCAGTTCCCAGGGGGGTCTCTATGGCTACACCTTC
TRBD1,TRBJ2-5,TRBV5-1,.,CASSWDRGGETQYF,TGCGCCAGCAGCTGGGACAGGGGAGGGGAGACCCAGTACTTC
TRBD1,TRBJ1-2,TRBV7-2,many,CASSLAGGPGGYTF,TGTGCCAGCAGCTTAGCAGGGGGCCCGGGTGGCTACACCTTC
TRBD1,TRBJ1-1,TRBV6-6,few,CASRGQGSEAFF,TGTGCCAGCAGGGGACAGGGTTCTGAAGCTTTCTTT
TRBD1,TRBJ2-7,TRBV7-2,many,CASSLGGQATYEQYF,TGTGCCAGCAGCTTAGGGGGACAGGCTACCTACGAGCAGTACTTC
TRBD2,TRBJ2-1,TRBV12-3/TRBV12-4,.,CASGLGPLSGLVGDEQFF,TGTGCCAGCGGTTTAGGGCCTCTTTCGGGACTAGTAGGCGATGAGCAGTTCTTC
.,TRBJ2-1,TRBV12-3/TRBV12-4,many,CASSLGQATNEQFF,TGTGCCAGCAGTTTAGGACAGGCAACGAATGAGCAGTTCTTC
TRBD2,TRBJ2-4,TRBV28,few,CASSPHRLAGRSGNIQYF,TGTGCCAGCAGTCCCCACCGACTAGCGGGAAGGAGCGGAAACATTCAGTACTTC
.,TRBJ2-3,TRBV5-1,.,CASSLGPGIDTQYF,TGCGCCAGCAGCTTGGGGCCGGGTATTGATACGCAGTATTTT
.,TRBJ1-2,TRBV12-3/TRBV12-4,many,CASSLVPETYGYTF,TGTGCCAGCAGTTTAGTCCCAGAGACCTATGGCTACACCTTC
TRBD2,TRBJ2-1,TRBV5-8,.,CVSRPGLAGVKEQFF,TGTGTCAGCCGTCCGGGACTAGCGGGAGTCAAGGAGCAGTTCTTC
TRBD2,TRBJ2-1,TRBV6-5,.,CASSYSFEAGANEQFF,TGTGCCAGCAGTTACTCGTTCGAGGCGGGAGCAAATGAGCAGTTCTTC
.,TRBJ2-1,TRBV3-1,few,CASSPGRFNEQFF,TGTGCCAGCAGCCCGGGCCGATTCAATGAGCAGTTCTTC
TRBD2,TRBJ2-5,TRBV6-6,many,CASSSSEAGAKETQYF,TGTGCCAGCAGTTCTAGTGAAGCGGGAGCTAAAGAGACCCAGTACTTC
.,TRBJ2-7,TRBV7-2,few,CASSSSSTGYNEQYF,TGTGCCAGCAGCTCCAGCTCGACTGGCTACAATGAGCAGTACTTC
.,TRBJ1-5,TRBV19,.,CATSRQVINQPQHF,TGTGCCACCAGCCGGCAAGTTATCAATCAGCCCCAGCATTTT